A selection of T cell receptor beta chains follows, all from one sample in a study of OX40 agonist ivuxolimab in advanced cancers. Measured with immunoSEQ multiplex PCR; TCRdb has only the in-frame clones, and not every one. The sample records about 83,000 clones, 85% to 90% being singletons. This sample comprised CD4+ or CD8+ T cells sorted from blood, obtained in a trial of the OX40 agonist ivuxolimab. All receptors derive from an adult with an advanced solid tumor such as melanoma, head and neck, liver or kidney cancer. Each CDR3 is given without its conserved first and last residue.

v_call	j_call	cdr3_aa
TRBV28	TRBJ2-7	ASNPQHPSVDEQY
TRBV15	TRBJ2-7	ATSRGGTRNEQY
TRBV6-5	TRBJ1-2	ASSYTQSANYGYT
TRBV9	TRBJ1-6	ASSVHGLNSPLH
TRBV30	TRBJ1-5	AWSGAGDQPQH
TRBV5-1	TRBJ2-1	ASSLTGGSPYNEQF
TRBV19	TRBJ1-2	ASSPRTGSNYGYT
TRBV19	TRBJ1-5	ASSPPPGNQPQH
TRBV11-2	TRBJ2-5	ASSSGETQY
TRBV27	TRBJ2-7	ASRQGGFPFEQY
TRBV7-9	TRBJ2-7	ASSLGGTGLPEQY
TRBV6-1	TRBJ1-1	ASRFEGLINTEAF
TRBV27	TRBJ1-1	ASSLYRGPGNTEAF
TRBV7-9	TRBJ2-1	ASSFITREPAPYEQF
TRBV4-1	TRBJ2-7	ASSQTSGEPSYEQY
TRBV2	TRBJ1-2	ATRGTGEVGSKPNYGYT
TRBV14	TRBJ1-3	ASSQVGGNTIY
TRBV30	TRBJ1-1	ASYRNTEAF